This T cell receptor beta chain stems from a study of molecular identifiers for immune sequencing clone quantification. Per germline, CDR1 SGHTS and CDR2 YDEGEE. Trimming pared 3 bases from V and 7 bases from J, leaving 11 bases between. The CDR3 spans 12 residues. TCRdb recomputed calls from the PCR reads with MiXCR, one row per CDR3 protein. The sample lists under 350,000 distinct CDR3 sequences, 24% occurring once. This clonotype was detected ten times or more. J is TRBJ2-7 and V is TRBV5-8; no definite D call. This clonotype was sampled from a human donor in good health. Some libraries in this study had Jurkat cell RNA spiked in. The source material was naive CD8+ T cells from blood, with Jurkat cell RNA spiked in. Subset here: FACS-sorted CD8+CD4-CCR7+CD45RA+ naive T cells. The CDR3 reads CASSSDRGEQYF. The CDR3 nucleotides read TGTGCCAGCAGCTCGGACCGTGGGGAGCAGTACTTC.